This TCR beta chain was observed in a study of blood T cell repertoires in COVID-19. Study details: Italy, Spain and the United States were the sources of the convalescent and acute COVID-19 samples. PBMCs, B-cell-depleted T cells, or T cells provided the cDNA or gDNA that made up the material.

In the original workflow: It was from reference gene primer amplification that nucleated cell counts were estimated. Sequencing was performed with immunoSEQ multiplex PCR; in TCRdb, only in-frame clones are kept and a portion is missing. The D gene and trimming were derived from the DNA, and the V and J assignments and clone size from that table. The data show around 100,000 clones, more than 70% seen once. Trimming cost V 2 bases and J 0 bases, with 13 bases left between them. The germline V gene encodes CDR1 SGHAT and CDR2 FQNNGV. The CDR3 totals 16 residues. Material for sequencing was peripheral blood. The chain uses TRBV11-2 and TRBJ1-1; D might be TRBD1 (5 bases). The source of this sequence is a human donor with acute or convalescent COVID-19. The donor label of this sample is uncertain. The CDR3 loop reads CASSLSMGGLNTEAFF. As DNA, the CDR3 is TGTGCCAGCAGCTTAAGCATGGGGGGACTGAACACTGAAGCTTTCTTT.